One sample yielded the 15 T cell receptor beta chains listed below, sequenced in a study of T-cell reconstitution after alpha-beta-depleted transplantation in children. Preparation of the TCRbeta library used unique molecular identifiers. MiXCR was run by TCRdb on the PCR reads, yielding one entry per CDR3 protein. The profile shows around 380,000 distinct CDR3 sequences, approximately 10% of them singletons. The sample in question was PBMCs from the stem cell graft donor, obtained from the stem cell graft. The receptors were sampled from a human donor who donated a stem cell graft to a child with acute myeloid leukemia.

This clonotype was detected only a few times. The V and J genes are TRBV7-9 and TRBJ1-4; possible D gene TRBD1, 5 bases. Germline V gene data show CDR1 as SEHNR and CDR2 as FQNEAQ (reference sequence). The CDR3 extends over 17 amino acids. V was clipped by 5 bases and J by 5 bases, with 21 bases between them. The CDR3 protein is CASSARDRRMGNEKLFF. The DNA of the CDR3 is TGTGCCAGCAGCGCCCGGGACCGTCGAATGGGGAATGAAAAACTGTTTTTT.

This clonotype was seen a handful of times. V gene TRBV10-2 combines with J gene TRBJ2-5; 8 bases match TRBD1. The CDR3 loop spans 16 amino acids. J lost 1 base, V lost 9 bases, and 13 bases had no gene match. CDR1 WSHSY and CDR2 SAAADI come from the germline V gene. The CDR3 region is CASNREGQVIQETQYF. The CDR3 nucleotides read TGCGCCAGTAACCGAGAGGGACAGGTGATCCAAGAGACCCAGTACTTC.

Note on this clonotype: The junction does not match germline at one end; this may be a read error. The V call is TRBV7-9, the J call TRBJ1-6, with D perhaps TRBD1 (6 bases). This CDR3 is 16 amino acids long. The germline gives CDR1 SEHNR, CDR2 FQNEAQ (reference sequence). The CDR3 loop is CASTILSWDTNSPLNF. The CDR3 coding sequence is TGTGCCAGCACCATCCTATCTTGGGACACCAATTCACCCCTCAACTTT.

This clonotype was seen a few times. The chain employs TRBV10-3 and TRBJ2-3; a weak D match, TRBD1 (6 bases). CDR3 length equals 16 residues. Germline loops: CDR1 ENHRY, CDR2 SYGVKD. Trimming removed 0 bases at V and 2 bases at J, with 12 bases between. CDR3 region: CAISESGVGATDTQYF. CDR3 in DNA: TGTGCCATCAGTGAGTCGGGGGTGGGGGCCACAGATACGCAGTATTTT.

The chain has TRBV7-2 and TRBJ2-1; no reliable D call. V was shortened by 1 base and J by 7 bases, with 8 bases between the two germline ends. The germline V gene encodes CDR1 SGHTA and CDR2 FQGNSA. The CDR3 loop spans 13 amino acids. The CDR3 loop is CASSLVFGNEQFF. CDR3 bases: TGTGCCAGCAGCTTAGTTTTCGGGAATGAGCAGTTCTTC.

The chain has TRBV5-8 and TRBJ2-3, with D possibly matching TRBD2 (6 bases). This CDR3 has 14 amino acids. The germline V and J ends were trimmed by 2 bases and 5 bases, with 12 bases remaining between them. Germline CDR1 is SGHTS and CDR2 is YDEGEE. This chain's CDR3 is CASSLTGVRDTQYF. The CDR3 coding sequence is TGTGCCAGCAGCTTAACGGGAGTAAGAGATACGCAGTATTTT.

This clonotype turned up a few times. V and J are TRBV20-1 and TRBJ2-1; 11 bases agree with TRBD2. CDR1 and CDR2 (germline): DFQATT, SNEGSKA (reference sequence). The CDR3 is made up of 15 amino acids. The junction had 4 bases not matched to a gene; V was cut back by 2 bases and J by 4 bases. The DNA for the CDR3 is TGCAGTGCTAGAAAACCTAGCGGGGGGTACAATGAGCAGTTCTTC. Translation: CSARKPSGGYNEQFF.

With regard to this clonotype: At one end the junction does not follow the germline gene, possibly because of a read error. The chain combines TRBV12-3 or TRBV12-4 with TRBJ2-5, with D unclear. This CDR3 has 12 residues. CDR3 coding DNA: TGTGCCAGCAGTTTAAGGGCCGACTTTCAATGTTTC. Translated: CASSLRADFQCF.

The J gene is TRBJ2-5, the V gene TRBV30, with TRBD1 matching over 10 bases. The CDR3 sequence is 13 residues long. Losses at the gene ends were 3 bases for V and 5 bases for J; bases not matched to a gene: 3. Germline V gene data show CDR1 as GTSNPN and CDR2 as SVGIG (reference sequence). CDR3 sequence (DNA): TGTGCCTGGAGGGGACAGGGGACCGAGACCCAGTACTTC. Amino acid sequence: CAWRGQGTETQYF.

In its sample, this clonotype was seen a few times. V is TRBV20-1 and J is TRBJ2-3; D is tentatively TRBD1 or TRBD2 (5 bases each). The germline V and J ends were trimmed by 1 base and 3 bases, with 23 bases remaining between them. The V gene's germline CDR1 is DFQATT and CDR2 SNEGSKA (reference sequence). CDR3 length equals 18 residues. This CDR3 is CSARGARGQPEGTDTQYF. The CDR3 DNA is TGCAGTGCTAGAGGGGCCCGAGGACAACCCGAGGGGACAGATACGCAGTATTTT.

As DNA, the CDR3 is TGTGCCAGGAAGCCAGGGATGAACACTGAAGCTTTCTTT. Translating gives CARKPGMNTEAFF. The chain carries TRBV5-3 and TRBJ1-1, with D maybe TRBD1 (5 bases). TRBV5-3 is identified as an open reading frame with a role that is uncertain. Trimming pared 8 bases from V and 0 bases from J, leaving 11 bases between. This CDR3 has 13 residues.

This clonotype was counted only a few times. The CDR3 here is CASSLTAGPPDTQYF. Written as DNA, the CDR3 is TGTGCCAGCAGTTTAACGGCGGGCCCGCCAGATACGCAGTATTTT. J is TRBJ2-3 and V is TRBV12-3 or TRBV12-4; D perhaps matches TRBD2 (5 bases). The CDR3 is 15 residues long. The ends were cut back, 2 bases at V and 4 bases at J, with 13 bases in the middle.

There are a few counts of this clonotype. The chain carries TRBV2 and TRBJ1-4, with no clear D. V shed 6 bases and J shed 11 bases, with 10 bases lying between them. The CDR3 totals 11 residues. Looked up from germline, CDR1 is SNHLY and CDR2 is FYNNEI. The DNA of the CDR3 is TGTGCCAGCAGCCTCGACCTGAAACTGTTTTTT. Protein product: CASSLDLKLFF.

This clonotype occurred many times. This chain connects TRBV12-3 or TRBV12-4 to TRBJ2-7, with a possible D match to TRBD1 (5 bases). Trimming took 6 bases from V and 6 from J, leaving 12 bases between them. The CDR3 extends over 12 amino acids. CDR3 protein: CASSLGHGEQYV. DNA for the CDR3: TGTGCCAGCAGCCTCGGACACGGCGAGCAGTACGTC.

The genes are TRBV21-1 and TRBJ2-3; TRBD2 is taken as the D call from the table, unchecked against the DNA. TRBV21-1 is an annotated pseudogene. CDR3 length: 14 amino acids. This chain's CDR3 is CASSEQDFTDTQYF. The DNA of the CDR3 is TGTGCCAGCAGCGAACAGGACTTCACAGATACGCAGTATTTT.